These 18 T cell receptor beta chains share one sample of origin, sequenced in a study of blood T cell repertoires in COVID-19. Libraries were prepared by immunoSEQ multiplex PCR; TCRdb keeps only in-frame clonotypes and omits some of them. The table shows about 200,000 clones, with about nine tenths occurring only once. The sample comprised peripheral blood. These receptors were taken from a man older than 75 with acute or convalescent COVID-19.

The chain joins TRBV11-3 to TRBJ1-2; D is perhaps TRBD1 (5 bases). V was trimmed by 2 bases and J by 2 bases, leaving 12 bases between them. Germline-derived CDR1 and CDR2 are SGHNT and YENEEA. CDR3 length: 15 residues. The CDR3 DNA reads TGTGCCAGCAGCTTAAAATCAGGGTGGAACTATGGCTACACCTTC. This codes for CASSLKSGWNYGYTF.

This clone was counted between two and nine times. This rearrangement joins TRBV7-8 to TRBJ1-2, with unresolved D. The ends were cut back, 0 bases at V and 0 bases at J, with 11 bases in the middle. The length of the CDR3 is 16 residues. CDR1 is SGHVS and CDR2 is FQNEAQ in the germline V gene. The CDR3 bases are TGTGCCAGCAGCTTAGCGAGGGCAGCTACTAACTATGGCTACACCTTC. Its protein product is CASSLARAATNYGYTF.

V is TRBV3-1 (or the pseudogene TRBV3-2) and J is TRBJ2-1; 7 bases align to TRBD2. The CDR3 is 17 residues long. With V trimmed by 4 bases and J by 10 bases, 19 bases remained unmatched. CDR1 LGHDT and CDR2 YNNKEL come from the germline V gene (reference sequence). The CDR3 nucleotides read TGTGCCAGCAGCCCACCCCCCCCAGCGGGGATACCAACGGAGCAGTTCTTC. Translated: CASSPPPPAGIPTEQFF.

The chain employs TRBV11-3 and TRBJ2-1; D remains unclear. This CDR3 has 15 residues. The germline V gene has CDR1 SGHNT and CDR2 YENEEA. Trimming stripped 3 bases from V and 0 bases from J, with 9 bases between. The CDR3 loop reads CASSLQATSYNEQFF. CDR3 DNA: TGTGCCAGCAGCTTGCAGGCCACCTCCTACAATGAGCAGTTCTTC.

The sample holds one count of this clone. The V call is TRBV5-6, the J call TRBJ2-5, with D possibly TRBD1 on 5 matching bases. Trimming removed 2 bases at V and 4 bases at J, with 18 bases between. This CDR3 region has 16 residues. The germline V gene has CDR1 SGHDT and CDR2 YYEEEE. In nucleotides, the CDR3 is TGTGCCAGCAGCTTAATTCTGTCAGGGTTTCGAGAGACCCAGTACTTC. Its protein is CASSLILSGFRETQYF.

CDR3 DNA: TGTGCCAGCAGTCCCCGGACTAGCAGCTCCTACGAGCAGTACGTC. The encoded protein is CASSPRTSSSYEQYV. The rearrangement links TRBV2 to TRBJ2-7; 8 bases are a match to TRBD2. The V gene end was trimmed by 5 bases and the J gene end by 0 bases; junction bases not matched to a gene: 6. CDR1 and CDR2 from the germline V gene are SNHLY and FYNNEI. The length of the CDR3 is 15 residues.

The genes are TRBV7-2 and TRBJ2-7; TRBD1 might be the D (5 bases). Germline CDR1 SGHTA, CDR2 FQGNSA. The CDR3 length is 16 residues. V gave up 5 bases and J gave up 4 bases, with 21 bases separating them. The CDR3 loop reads CASSPQGALILYEQYF. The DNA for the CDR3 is TGTGCCAGCAGCCCCCAAGGGGCACTGATTTTGTACGAGCAGTACTTC. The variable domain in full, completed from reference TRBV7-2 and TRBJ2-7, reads GAGVSQSPSNKVTEKGKDVELRCDPISGHTALYWYRQSLGQGLEFLIYFQGNSAPDKSGLPSDRFSAERTGGSVSTLTIQRTQQEDSAVYLCASSPQGALILYEQYFGPGTRLTVT.

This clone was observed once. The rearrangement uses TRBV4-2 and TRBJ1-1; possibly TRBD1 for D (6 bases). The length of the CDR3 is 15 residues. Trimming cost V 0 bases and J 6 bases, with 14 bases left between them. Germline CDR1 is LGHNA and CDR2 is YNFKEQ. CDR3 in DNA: TGTGCCAGCAGCCAAGAGGCGGACAGCTATGCTGAAGCTTTCTTT. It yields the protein CASSQEADSYAEAFF.

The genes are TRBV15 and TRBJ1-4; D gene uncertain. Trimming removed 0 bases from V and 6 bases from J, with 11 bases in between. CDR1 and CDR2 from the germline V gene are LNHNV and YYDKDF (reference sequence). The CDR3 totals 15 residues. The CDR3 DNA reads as TGTGCCACCAGCAGAGAAACAACGTCTGATGAAAAACTGTTTTTT. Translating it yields CATSRETTSDEKLFF.

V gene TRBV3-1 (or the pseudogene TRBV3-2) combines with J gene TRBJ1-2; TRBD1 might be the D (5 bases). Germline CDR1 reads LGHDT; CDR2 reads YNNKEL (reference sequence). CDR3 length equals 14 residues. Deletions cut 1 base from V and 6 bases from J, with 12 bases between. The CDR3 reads CASSQVAGNNGYTF. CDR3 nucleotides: TGTGCCAGCAGCCAAGTAGCAGGGAACAATGGCTACACCTTC.

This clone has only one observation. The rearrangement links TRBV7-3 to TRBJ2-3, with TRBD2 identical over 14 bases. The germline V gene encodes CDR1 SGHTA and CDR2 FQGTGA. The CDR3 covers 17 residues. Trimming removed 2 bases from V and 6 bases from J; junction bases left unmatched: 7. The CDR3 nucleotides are TGTGCCAGCAGCTTATCCGGACTAGCGGGAGGTATGGATACGCAGTATTTT. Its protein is CASSLSGLAGGMDTQYF.

The CDR3 here is CATTDRVGETQYF. CDR3 DNA: TGTGCCACTACTGACAGGGTGGGAGAGACCCAGTACTTC. V and J are TRBV19 and TRBJ2-5; 7 bases agree with TRBD1. The CDR3 is 13 residues long. After removal of 10 bases from V and 4 bases from J, the junction contained 9 bases not matched to a gene. Germline assignment: CDR1 LNHDA and CDR2 SQIVND (reference sequence).

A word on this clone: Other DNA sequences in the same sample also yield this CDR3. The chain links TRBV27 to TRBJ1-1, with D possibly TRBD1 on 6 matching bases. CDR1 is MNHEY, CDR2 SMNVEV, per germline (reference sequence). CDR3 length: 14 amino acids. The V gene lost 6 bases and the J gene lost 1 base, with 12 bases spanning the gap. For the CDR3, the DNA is TGTGCCAGCAGCCGAGGACAGAGGAACACTGAAGCTTTCTTT. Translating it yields CASSRGQRNTEAFF.

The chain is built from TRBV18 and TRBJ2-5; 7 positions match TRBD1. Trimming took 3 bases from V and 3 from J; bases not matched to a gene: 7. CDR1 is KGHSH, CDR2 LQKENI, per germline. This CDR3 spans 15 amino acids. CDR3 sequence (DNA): TGTGCCAGCTCACCTCACAAGGGGGCCGAAGAGACCCAGTACTTC. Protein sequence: CASSPHKGAEETQYF.

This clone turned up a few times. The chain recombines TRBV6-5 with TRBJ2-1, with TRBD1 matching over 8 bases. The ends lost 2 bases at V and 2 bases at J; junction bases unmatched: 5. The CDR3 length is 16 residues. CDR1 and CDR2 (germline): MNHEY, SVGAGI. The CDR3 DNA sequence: TGTGCCAGCAGTTACGAGCACAGGGGGACCTACAATGAGCAGTTCTTC. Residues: CASSYEHRGTYNEQFF.

The CDR3 DNA follows: TGCGCCAGCAGCCACGGGAGACCCGAGGATGAGCAGTTCTTC. Its translation is CASSHGRPEDEQFF. The genes are TRBV4-1 and TRBJ2-1, with D tentatively TRBD2 (6 bases). V lost 3 bases and J 8 bases, leaving 14 bases between the germline ends. Germline V CDR1 and CDR2: MGHRA, YSYEKL. This CDR3 is 14 amino acids long.

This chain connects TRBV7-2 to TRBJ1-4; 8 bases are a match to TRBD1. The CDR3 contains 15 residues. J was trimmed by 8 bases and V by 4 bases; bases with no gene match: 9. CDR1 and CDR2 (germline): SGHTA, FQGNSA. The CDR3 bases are TGTGCCAGCAGCTCACCTCAGGGGGCGGGGGAAAAACTGTTTTTT. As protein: CASSSPQGAGEKLFF.

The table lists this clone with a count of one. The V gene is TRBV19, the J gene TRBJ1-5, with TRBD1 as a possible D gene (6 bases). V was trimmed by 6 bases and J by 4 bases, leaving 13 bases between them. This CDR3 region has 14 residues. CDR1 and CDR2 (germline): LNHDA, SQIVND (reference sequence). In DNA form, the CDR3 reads TGTGCCAGTAGGCGGGGAGGGGGTAATCAGCCCCAGCATTTT. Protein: CASRRGGGNQPQHF.